A selection of T cell receptor beta chains follows, all from one sample in a study of OX40 agonist ivuxolimab in advanced cancers. Assay used: immunoSEQ multiplex PCR; TCRdb lists only in-frame clones, some missing. The sample holds about 51,000 clones; over 65% are singletons and the top ten take over 2%. The source was CD4+ or CD8+ T cells sorted from blood, collected in a trial of the OX40 agonist ivuxolimab. These receptors originate from an adult with an advanced solid tumor such as melanoma, head and neck, liver or kidney cancer. The CDR3 runs from the conserved cysteine through the conserved F or W. A D gene is named only where the DNA matches it firmly. Only some rows state a clone size, as once, few, many or a class for expanded clones.

NA | TRBD2 | TRBJ2-3 | 17 | TRBV11-2 | TGTGCCAGCAGCCCCGGACTAGCGGGGGCGAGGTTGGATACGCAGTATTTT | CASSPGLAGARLDTQYF
few | TRBD2 | TRBJ2-1 | 15 | TRBV12-5 | TGTGCTAGTAGTCTCTTAGCGGGAGGCTACAATGAGCAGTTCTTC | CASSLLAGGYNEQFF
NA | NA | TRBJ2-1 | 14 | TRBV25-1 | TGTGCCAGCAGTGCCGCCGGGACAAACAATGAGCAGTTCTTC | CASSAAGTNNEQFF
NA | NA | TRBJ2-2 | 15 | TRBV7-6 | TGTGCCAGCAGCCCGACGGGTTTCGATCGGAGGGAGCTGTTTTTT | CASSPTGFDRRELFF
NA | TRBD1 | TRBJ1-3 | 17 | TRBV7-6 | TGTGCCAGCAGCCCCCGGACAGGGGTAGGCTCTGGAAACACCATATATTTT | CASSPRTGVGSGNTIYF
NA | TRBD1 | TRBJ1-1 | 12 | TRBV10-3 | TGTGCCATCAGTGGGGACAGCCCTGAAGCTTTCTTT | CAISGDSPEAFF
few | NA | TRBJ2-7 | 15 | TRBV5-1 | TGCGCCAGCAGCGGCGGGACGGGGAGCTCCTACGAGCAGTACTTC | CASSGGTGSSYEQYF
few | NA | TRBJ2-1 | 13 | TRBV5-1 | TGCGCCAGCAGCTTTAACTCGAACAATGAGCAGTTCTTC | CASSFNSNNEQFF
NA | NA | TRBJ2-2 | 16 | TRBV5-3 | TGTGCCAGAAGCTTGGCTGGAGGGCTGTACACCGGGGAGCTGTTTTTT | CARSLAGGLYTGELFF
NA | NA | TRBJ2-5 | 19 | TRBV5-1 | TGCGCCAGCAGCTTAGTCCCCCCAGCGAGTTTTGGAGCCCAAGAGACCCAGTACTTC | CASSLVPPASFGAQETQYF
NA | NA | TRBJ1-1 | 12 | TRBV18 | TGTGCCAGCCACAGGATGAACACTGAAGCTTTCTTT | CASHRMNTEAFF
NA | TRBD2 | TRBJ2-2 | 16 | TRBV5-5 | TGTGCCAGCAGCTTGGTTAGCGGGAGGAACACCGGGGAGCTGTTTTTT | CASSLVSGRNTGELFF
NA | NA | TRBJ1-3 | 14 | TRBV18 | TGTGCCAGCTCACCTCAGCTGGGCGAAAACACCATATATTTT | CASSPQLGENTIYF
NA | NA | TRBJ1-1 | 13 | TRBV2 | TGTGCCAGCAGTCGCCTCAGGGACACTGAAGCTTTCTTT | CASSRLRDTEAFF
few | NA | TRBJ2-2 | 15 | TRBV27 | TGTGCCAGCAGTTCGTTCAGGTCCGGGGCCGGGGAGCTGTTTTTT | CASSSFRSGAGELFF
NA | NA | TRBJ2-1 | 16 | TRBV28 | TGTGCCAGCAGTGGGATCTATTCGATCCCCTACAATGAGCAGTTCTTC | CASSGIYSIPYNEQFF
NA | NA | TRBJ1-2 | 16 | TRBV5-1 | TGCGCCAGCAGCTTGGGGCAGGGTCATCCTTCGGATGGCTACACCTTC | CASSLGQGHPSDGYTF
NA | TRBD2 | TRBJ2-3 | 14 | TRBV11-2 | TGTGCCAGCAGCTTAGAAGCGGGAGTTTCGTCGCAGTATTTT | CASSLEAGVSSQYF
NA | NA | TRBJ1-5 | 15 | TRBV30 | TGTGCCTGGAGTTCCGGGACCGCTATCAACCAGCCCCAGCATTTT | CAWSSGTAINQPQHF
NA | NA | TRBJ2-7 | 12 | TRBV11-3 | TGTGCCAGCAGCAAAAGAGGGGCCGAGCAGTACTTC | CASSKRGAEQYF
NA | NA | TRBJ2-2 | 16 | TRBV2 | TGTGCCAGCAGTGAAGTGGGGCCCGAGATAGGAGGGGAGCTGTTTTTT | CASSEVGPEIGGELFF
NA | NA | TRBJ2-7 | 11 | TRBV20-1 | TGCAGTGCCGTGTCTGTCTACGAGCAGTACTTC | CSAVSVYEQYF
NA | TRBD1 | TRBJ2-7 | 14 | TRBV7-9 | TGTGCCAGCAGCTTAGCGGACAGGGACTACGAGCAGTACTTC | CASSLADRDYEQYF
once | TRBD1 | TRBJ1-2 | 15 | TRBV10-3 | TGTGCCATCAGCTTCTCAAGGGACAGGGTCTATGGCTACACCTTC | CAISFSRDRVYGYTF
NA | NA | TRBJ2-2 | 13 | TRBV5-4 | TGTGCCAGCAGCTTGGGGGGCGGCGGGGAGCTGTTTTTT | CASSLGGGGELFF
NA | TRBD1 | TRBJ1-1 | 14 | TRBV10-2 | TGCGCCAGCAGGTCCGGGACAGCGGGCACTGAAGCTTTCTTT | CASRSGTAGTEAFF
NA | TRBD2 | TRBJ2-3 | 16 | TRBV5-1 | TGCGCCAGCAGCTCCGGGACTAGCGGGAACACAGATACGCAGTATTTT | CASSSGTSGNTDTQYF
NA | NA | TRBJ2-5 | 15 | TRBV6-1 | TGTGCCAGCAGTGAATCCATGGGACTTTCAGAGACCCAGTACTTC | CASSESMGLSETQYF
NA | NA | TRBJ1-1 | 14 | TRBV5-1 | TGCGCCAGCAGCTTGGGTAGTCTGAACACTGAAGCTTTCTTT | CASSLGSLNTEAFF
few | NA | TRBJ2-1 | 13 | TRBV11-2 | TGTGCCAGCAGCTTGGAGTGGGGAATCAGGCGGTTCTTC | CASSLEWGIRRFF
NA | TRBD2 | TRBJ2-4 | 19 | TRBV7-9 | TGTGCCAGCAGCTTAGTTGGACTAGCGGGGCCACTAGCCAAAAACATTCAGTACTTC | CASSLVGLAGPLAKNIQYF
NA | NA | TRBJ2-1 | 14 | TRBV6-1 | TGTGCCAGCAGTGAAAGTGTCACCTACAATGAGCAGTTCTTC | CASSESVTYNEQFF
NA | TRBD2 | TRBJ2-3 | 17 | TRBV5-8 | TGTGCCAGCAGCCGGCATCTAGCGGGAGCCCAAACAGATACGCAGTATTTT | CASSRHLAGAQTDTQYF
NA | TRBD1 | TRBJ2-5 | 13 | TRBV5-1 | TGCGCCAGCAGCGTGACAGGGAAGGAGACCCAGTACTTC | CASSVTGKETQYF
few | NA | TRBJ2-2 | 13 | TRBV29-1 | TGCAGCGTCAGGGGTTGGGGGGCCGGGGAGCTGTTTTTT | CSVRGWGAGELFF
NA | NA | TRBJ1-5 | 13 | TRBV6-1 | TGTGCCAGCAGTGAGTCGCGGCGTCAGCCCCAGCATTTT | CASSESRRQPQHF
NA | TRBD1 | TRBJ1-6 | 15 | TRBV6-6 | TGTGCCAGCAGTTACTCTGACAGGGGGACTTCACCCCTCCACTTT | CASSYSDRGTSPLHF
NA | TRBD1 | TRBJ2-3 | 13 | TRBV7-3 | TGTGCCAGCAGCCCCAGGGGGACAGATACGCAGTATTTT | CASSPRGTDTQYF
NA | NA | TRBJ1-2 | 12 | TRBV30 | TGTGCCTGGAGTCTGGGGGACTATGGCTACACCTTC | CAWSLGDYGYTF
NA | NA | TRBJ1-6 | 16 | TRBV6-1 | TGTGCCAGCAGTGCCATCGGGACGGGCTATAATTCACCCCTCCACTTT | CASSAIGTGYNSPLHF
NA | NA | TRBJ2-3 | 16 | TRBV5-1 | TGCGCCAGCAGCTCCCAGGCCACCTCTAGCACAGATACGCAGTATTTT | CASSSQATSSTDTQYF
NA | TRBD2 | TRBJ2-5 | 18 | TRBV9 | TGTGCCAGCAGCGTAGCTACTAGCGGGAGGAGAAGGCAAGAGACCCAGTACTTC | CASSVATSGRRRQETQYF
few | TRBD2 | TRBJ2-4 | 19 | TRBV27 | TGTGCCAGCAGTTCCTACGGGACTAGCGTAGAGTGGGGCAAAAACATTCAGTACTTC | CASSSYGTSVEWGKNIQYF
NA | TRBD1 | TRBJ1-4 | 15 | TRBV11-2 | TGTGCCAGCAGATTCACGGGACAGGGGAGCCAAAAACTGTTTTTT | CASRFTGQGSQKLFF
NA | NA | TRBJ2-7 | 13 | TRBV6-1 | TGTGCCAGCAGAAGGGGAGGGGGAGGCGAGCAGTACTTC | CASRRGGGGEQYF
NA | NA | TRBJ2-1 | 14 | TRBV14 | TGTGCCAGCAGCCAAGATCTGGGCAGAGTTGAGCAGTTCTTC | CASSQDLGRVEQFF
NA | NA | TRBJ2-7 | 13 | TRBV6-5 | TGTGCCAGCAGTACATTTGCCGAGGAGGAGCAGTACTTC | CASSTFAEEEQYF
NA | TRBD2 | TRBJ2-5 | 14 | TRBV5-1 | TGCGCCAGCAGCCCAGCGGGAAGGCAAGAGACCCAGTACTTC | CASSPAGRQETQYF
once | TRBD1 | TRBJ1-2 | 11 | TRBV28 | TGTGCCGGGGGGACAGCCCTCGGCTACACCTTC | CAGGTALGYTF
NA | NA | TRBJ2-2 | 14 | TRBV5-1 | TGCGCCAGCAGGCTTTCGGTGACTAGCGGGGAGCTGTTTTTT | CASRLSVTSGELFF
NA | NA | TRBJ1-1 | 11 | TRBV4-2 | TGTGCCAGCAGCAACCGGGGGGCAGCTTTCTTT | CASSNRGAAFF
NA | NA | TRBJ1-4 | 13 | TRBV6-6 | TGTGCCAGCAGCATAGGGCAGGGAGGAAAACTGTTTTTT | CASSIGQGGKLFF
NA | TRBD1 | TRBJ1-1 | 15 | TRBV5-1 | TGCGCCAGCAGCTTGACCGGGACAGTGAACACTGAAGCTTTCTTT | CASSLTGTVNTEAFF
NA | NA | TRBJ2-2 | 11 | TRBV30 | TGTGCCTGGAGTAGGACCGGGGAGCTGTTTTTT | CAWSRTGELFF
NA | NA | TRBJ2-7 | 14 | TRBV6-5 | TGTGCCAGCAGTTACCCAGGAGGCCGGGGCGAGCAGTACTTC | CASSYPGGRGEQYF
NA | TRBD1 | TRBJ1-3 | 14 | TRBV5-1 | TGCGCCAGCAGCCCTAACAGGGGAGGAAACACCATATATTTT | CASSPNRGGNTIYF
NA | NA | TRBJ1-3 | 15 | TRBV5-6 | TGTGCCAGCAGCTTTCTGGTGGCCGCCGGTAACACCATATATTTT | CASSFLVAAGNTIYF
NA | NA | TRBJ2-7 | 15 | TRBV28 | TGTGCCAGCAGTTTCCCGGACGGACGAGCCTACGAGCAGTACTTC | CASSFPDGRAYEQYF